Shown below are 2 T cell receptor beta chains from a single sample sequenced in a study of cytomegalovirus exposure and HLA in healthy donors. Clones were sequenced by immunoSEQ multiplex PCR, and TCRdb holds only the in-frame ones, with some missing. The sample has over 120,000 clones; approximately 94% are singletons. Sequencing was performed on PBMCs. Receptors were obtained from a young man in good health and CMV-seropositive.

The rearrangement uses TRBV6-5 and TRBJ2-1; 7 nucleotides match TRBD1. The ends lost 4 bases at V and 8 bases at J; junction bases unmatched: 8. The germline V gene encodes CDR1 MNHEY and CDR2 SVGAGI. The CDR3 contains 14 residues. CDR3 sequence: CASSLRQGYDEQFF. The CDR3 bases are TGTGCCAGCAGTTTAAGACAGGGTTACGATGAGCAGTTCTTC.

The chain links TRBV4-1 to TRBJ1-5, with TRBD1 matching 8 bases. Germline CDR1 and CDR2: MGHRA and YSYEKL. This CDR3 contains 14 residues. V lost 4 bases, J lost 5 bases, and 4 bases stayed unmatched. The CDR3 region is CASSRQTGDQPQHF. CDR3 DNA sequence: TGCGCCAGCAGCCGCCAGACAGGGGATCAGCCCCAGCATTTT.